The entry below gives a single T cell receptor beta chain sequence along with its context. The protocol was immunoSEQ multiplex PCR, while the TCRdb copy is restricted to in-frame clones and leaves out a portion. Of tens of thousands of clones detected, 94% appear once; the ten largest clones hold 3.5% to 4%. The sample comes from a study of control samples from healthy donors and cancer patients. This clonotype was obtained from a man younger than 45 in good health. Sequences were obtained from blood.

This CDR3 is CASSPGTGQYEQYF. CDR3 bases: TGTGCCAGCAGCCCCGGGACAGGGCAATACGAGCAGTACTTC. The gene calls are TRBV5-6 and TRBJ2-7; 9 bases are shared with TRBD1. Looked up from germline, CDR1 is SGHDT and CDR2 is YYEEEE. The CDR3 loop spans 14 amino acids. J lost 4 bases, V lost 4 bases, and 6 bases had no gene match.